These T cell receptor beta chains were read from a single sample in a study of OX40 agonist ivuxolimab in advanced cancers. This table comes from immunoSEQ multiplex PCR, and its TCRdb copy is limited to in-frame clones, with some not included. The top ten clones hold under 4.5% of a sample with about 55,000 clones, approximately 80% of them seen once. The starting material was CD4+ or CD8+ T cells sorted from blood, obtained in a trial of the OX40 agonist ivuxolimab. These TCRs come from an adult with an advanced solid tumor such as melanoma, head and neck, liver or kidney cancer. Each CDR3 is given with its conserved first and last residue. The order of the fields is V gene, CDR3 length, clone size, J gene, D gene, CDR3 DNA, CDR3 protein. The D gene is left open where the match is weak. Not every row has a clone size; where given, it reads once, few, many or a size class.

>TRBV7-2|15|NA|TRBJ1-5|NA
TGTGCCAGCAGCTTTTCCGGGTATAGCAATCAGCCCCAGCATTTT
CASSFSGYSNQPQHF
>TRBV6-1|14|NA|TRBJ2-3|TRBD2
TGTGCCAGCAGGGATAGCGGGAGTGGGCTATCGCAGTATTTT
CASRDSGSGLSQYF
>TRBV19|14|NA|TRBJ1-2|NA
TGTGCCAGTACCACCTCGGGGGCGGGATATGGCTACACCTTC
CASTTSGAGYGYTF
>TRBV10-3|13|NA|TRBJ2-6|TRBD2
TGTGCCATCGGGGGGGCTGGGGCCAACGTCCTGACTTTC
CAIGGAGANVLTF
>TRBV5-1|16|few|TRBJ2-5|NA
TGCGCCAGCAGCTTGGCCGCGGTTCAGGGCCAAGAGACCCAGTACTTC
CASSLAAVQGQETQYF
>TRBV6-6|14|NA|TRBJ1-4|TRBD1
TGTGCCAGCAGTGGCCGGACAGGGAGTGAAAAACTGTTTTTT
CASSGRTGSEKLFF
>TRBV19|13|NA|TRBJ2-7|NA
TGTGCCAGTAAGGGTGCAAGGAGCTGGGAGCAGTACTTC
CASKGARSWEQYF
>TRBV2|12|NA|TRBJ2-1|NA
TGTGCCAGAAACAGGGGGGGTGATGAGCAGTTCTTC
CARNRGGDEQFF
>TRBV7-9|15|NA|TRBJ2-1|NA
TGTGCCAGCAGCTTAGGATCGTCAGACTACAATGAGCAGTTCTTC
CASSLGSSDYNEQFF
>TRBV6-6|16|NA|TRBJ2-1|NA
TGTGCCAGCAGTCCATCAACAAATTCGGCCTACAATGAGCAGTTCTTC
CASSPSTNSAYNEQFF
>TRBV6-6|14|NA|TRBJ1-5|TRBD1
TGTGCCAGCAGTCCCGGGACAGCTAATCAGCCCCAGCATTTT
CASSPGTANQPQHF
>TRBV4-2|15|NA|TRBJ1-4|NA
TGTGCCAGCAGCCTTCTGGGGGTCATTACCGAAAAACTGTTTTTT
CASSLLGVITEKLFF
>TRBV19|13|NA|TRBJ1-2|TRBD1
TGTGCCAGTAGAGGACAGGCTGTAAGCGGCTACACCTTC
CASRGQAVSGYTF
>TRBV10-1|14|NA|TRBJ2-7|NA
TGCGCCAGCAGTGAGCTTACAGGGTCCTACGAGCAGTACTTC
CASSELTGSYEQYF
>TRBV28|12|NA|TRBJ2-7|NA
TGTGCCAGCACTGGTCAGCTCTACGAGCAGTACTTC
CASTGQLYEQYF
>TRBV6-1|15|NA|TRBJ1-3|TRBD1
TGTGCCAGCAGTGAAGGGACAGGGGACGAAAACACCATATATTTT
CASSEGTGDENTIYF
>TRBV10-1|12|NA|TRBJ1-1|NA
TGCGCCAGCAGTGAGTCGGCGGGTGAAGCTTTCTTT
CASSESAGEAFF
>TRBV5-1|17|NA|TRBJ1-1|TRBD1
TGCGCCAGCAGCTCCCAGGGACAGGGGGAAGTTGGCACTGAAGCTTTCTTT
CASSSQGQGEVGTEAFF
>TRBV7-2|14|NA|TRBJ2-7|TRBD1
TGTGCCAGCAGCTCCCAGGGGGATTCCTACGAGCAGTACTTC
CASSSQGDSYEQYF
>TRBV5-4|16|NA|TRBJ2-3|TRBD1
TGTGCCAGCAGCAGAGAGGGACAGGGGTACACAGATACGCAGTATTTT
CASSREGQGYTDTQYF